The clone carrying this T cell receptor (beta chain) was counted between two and nine times. As yet, its antigen is unknown. These data originate in a study of blood T cells in healthy people across ages. Study-wide findings and caveats: No one knew whether donors had CMV, which possibly confounded expanded clonotype changes.

Through a sample-barcoded 5' primer and a J-beta primer mix, a second PCR was run for roughly 6 to 12 cycles. TCRdb fed the 5' RACE reads into MiXCR, producing one record per CDR3 protein. The sample holds more than 1,400,000 distinct CDR3 sequences; about 40% are singletons and the top ten take roughly 8.2%. The length of the CDR3 is 14 residues. Trimming took 1 base from V and 0 from J, leaving 10 bases between them. CDR1 and CDR2 (germline): DFQATT, SNEGSKA (reference sequence). Sequences were obtained from blood. The V and J genes are TRBV20-1 and TRBJ2-7; D remains ambiguous. The source of this sequence is a woman aged 18 to 35 in good health. The CDR3 coding sequence is TGCAGTGCTAGAGGGACGGTGAGCTCCTACGAGCAGTACTTC. Its protein product is CSARGTVSSYEQYF.